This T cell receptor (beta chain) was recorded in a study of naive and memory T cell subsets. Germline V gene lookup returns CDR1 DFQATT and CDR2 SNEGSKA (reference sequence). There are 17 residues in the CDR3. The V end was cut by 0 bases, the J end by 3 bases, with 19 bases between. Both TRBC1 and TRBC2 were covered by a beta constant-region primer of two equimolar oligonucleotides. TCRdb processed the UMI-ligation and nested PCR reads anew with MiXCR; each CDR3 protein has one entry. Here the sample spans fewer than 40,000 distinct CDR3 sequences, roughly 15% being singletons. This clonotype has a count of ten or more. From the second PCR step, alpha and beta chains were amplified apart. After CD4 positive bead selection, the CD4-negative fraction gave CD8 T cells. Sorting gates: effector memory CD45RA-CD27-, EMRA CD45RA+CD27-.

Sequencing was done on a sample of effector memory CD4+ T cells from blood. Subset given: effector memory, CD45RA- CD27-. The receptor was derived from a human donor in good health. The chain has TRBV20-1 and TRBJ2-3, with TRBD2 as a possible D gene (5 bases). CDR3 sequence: CSARDHAGLGATDTQYF. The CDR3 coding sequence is TGCAGTGCTAGAGACCACGCTGGACTTGGAGCGACAGATACGCAGTATTTT.